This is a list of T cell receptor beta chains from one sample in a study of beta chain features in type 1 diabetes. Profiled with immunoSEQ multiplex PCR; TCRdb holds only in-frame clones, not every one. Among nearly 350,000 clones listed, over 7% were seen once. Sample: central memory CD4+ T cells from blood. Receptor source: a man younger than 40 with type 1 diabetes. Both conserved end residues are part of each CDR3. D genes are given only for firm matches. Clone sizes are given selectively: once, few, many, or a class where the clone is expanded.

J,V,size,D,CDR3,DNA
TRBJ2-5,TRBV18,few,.,CASSPGFETQYF,TGTGCCAGCTCACCCGGCTTTGAGACCCAGTACTTC
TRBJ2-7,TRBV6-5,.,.,CASSERPPTRQYF,TGTGCCAGCAGTGAGCGGCCCCCTACGAGGCAGTACTTC
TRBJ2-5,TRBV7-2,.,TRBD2,CASSQPVAGGRETQYF,TGTGCCAGCAGCCAACCTGTAGCGGGGGGGCGGGAGACCCAGTACTTC
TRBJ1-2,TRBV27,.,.,CASSPHRARDYGYTF,TGTGCCAGCAGTCCACACAGGGCAAGGGACTATGGCTACACCTTC
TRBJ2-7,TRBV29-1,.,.,CSVIQADSYEQYF,TGCAGCGTTATACAGGCTGACTCCTACGAGCAGTACTTC
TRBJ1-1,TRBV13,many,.,CANTNRGGGTEAFF,TGTGCCAACACAAATAGGGGAGGAGGCACTGAAGCTTTCTTT
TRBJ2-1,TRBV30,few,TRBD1,CALGTGGNEQFF,TGTGCCTTGGGGACAGGGGGCAATGAGCAGTTCTTC
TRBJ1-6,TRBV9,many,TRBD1,CASSVATGDYSPLHF,TGTGCCAGCAGCGTAGCTACAGGGGACTATTCACCCCTCCACTTT
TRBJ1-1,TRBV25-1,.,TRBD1,CASSASGTGVRNTEAFF,TGTGCCAGCAGTGCAAGCGGGACAGGGGTTCGGAACACTGAAGCTTTCTTT
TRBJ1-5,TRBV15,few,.,CATSLQLGGNQPQHF,TGTGCCACCAGTCTTCAACTGGGGGGGAATCAGCCCCAGCATTTT
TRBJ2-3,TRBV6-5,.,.,CASRSRGASTDTQYF,TGTGCCAGCAGGAGCCGAGGGGCTAGCACAGATACGCAGTATTTT
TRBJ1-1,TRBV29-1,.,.,CSVEPQGGGTEAFF,TGCAGCGTTGAACCCCAGGGAGGGGGCACTGAAGCTTTCTTT
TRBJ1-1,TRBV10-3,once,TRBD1,CAISGRGDTEAFF,TGTGCCATCAGTGGCAGGGGGGACACTGAAGCTTTCTTT
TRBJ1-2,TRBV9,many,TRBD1,CASSLTDRGDYGYTF,TGTGCCAGCAGCCTAACGGACAGGGGAGACTATGGCTACACCTTC
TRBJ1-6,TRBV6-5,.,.,CASSQGSNSPLHF,TGTGCCAGCAGTCAGGGCTCTAATTCACCCCTCCACTTT
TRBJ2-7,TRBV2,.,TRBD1,CASSGTGGEQYF,TGTGCCAGCAGTGGGACAGGGGGGGAGCAGTACTTC
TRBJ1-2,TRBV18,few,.,CASSPLEENYGYTF,TGTGCCAGCTCACCACTCGAGGAAAACTATGGCTACACCTTC
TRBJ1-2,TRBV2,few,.,CASSGDSANGYTF,TGTGCCAGCAGTGGAGACAGTGCCAATGGCTACACCTTC
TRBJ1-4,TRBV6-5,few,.,CASSSLGQSGEKLFF,TGTGCCAGCAGTTCCCTAGGACAGAGTGGGGAAAAACTGTTTTTT
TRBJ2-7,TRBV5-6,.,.,CASSLAPGNPSYEQYF,TGTGCCAGCAGCTTGGCCCCGGGGAACCCTTCATACGAGCAGTACTTC
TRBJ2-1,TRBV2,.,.,CARSDRSRYNEQFF,TGTGCCAGATCCGACAGGTCCCGATACAATGAGCAGTTCTTC
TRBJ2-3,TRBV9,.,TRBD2,CASSVRGDFADTQYF,TGTGCCAGCAGCGTGCGGGGGGATTTTGCCGATACGCAGTATTTT